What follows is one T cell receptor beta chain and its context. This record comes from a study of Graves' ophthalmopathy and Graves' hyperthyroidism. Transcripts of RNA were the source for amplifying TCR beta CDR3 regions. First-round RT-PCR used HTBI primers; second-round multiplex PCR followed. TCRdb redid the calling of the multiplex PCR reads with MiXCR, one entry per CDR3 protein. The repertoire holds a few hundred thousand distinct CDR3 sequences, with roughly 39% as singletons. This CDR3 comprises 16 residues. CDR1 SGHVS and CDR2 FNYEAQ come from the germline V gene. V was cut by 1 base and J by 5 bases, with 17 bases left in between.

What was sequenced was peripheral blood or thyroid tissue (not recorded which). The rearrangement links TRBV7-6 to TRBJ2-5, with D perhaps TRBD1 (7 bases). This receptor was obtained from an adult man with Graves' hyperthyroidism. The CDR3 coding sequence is TGTGCCAGCAGCTTAGACCCAGGGGGGACCGAGGAGACCCAGTACTTC. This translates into CASSLDPGGTEETQYF.